This TCR beta chain comes out of a study of blood T cells in healthy people across ages. A second PCR, run for roughly 7 to 11 cycles, used a sample-barcoded 5' primer plus a J-beta primer mix. TCRdb independently ran MiXCR on the 5' RACE reads; one entry per CDR3 protein. This sample has 550,000 to 600,000 distinct CDR3 sequences, with 27% found just once. From germline, CDR1 is SEHNR and CDR2 FQNEAQ (reference sequence). This CDR3 has 13 amino acids. In this sample, this clonotype turned up once. The V and J genes are TRBV7-9 and TRBJ2-5, with D perhaps TRBD2 (7 bases). Gene TRBJ2-7 matches the end of the DNA better, so the J call may be wrong. The sequence was collected from a woman aged 70-85 years in good health. Sequencing input: blood. The DNA for the CDR3 is TGTGCCAGCAGCTCTTTCGGGGGGCACGAGCAGTACTTC. Protein sequence: CASSSFGGHEQYF.